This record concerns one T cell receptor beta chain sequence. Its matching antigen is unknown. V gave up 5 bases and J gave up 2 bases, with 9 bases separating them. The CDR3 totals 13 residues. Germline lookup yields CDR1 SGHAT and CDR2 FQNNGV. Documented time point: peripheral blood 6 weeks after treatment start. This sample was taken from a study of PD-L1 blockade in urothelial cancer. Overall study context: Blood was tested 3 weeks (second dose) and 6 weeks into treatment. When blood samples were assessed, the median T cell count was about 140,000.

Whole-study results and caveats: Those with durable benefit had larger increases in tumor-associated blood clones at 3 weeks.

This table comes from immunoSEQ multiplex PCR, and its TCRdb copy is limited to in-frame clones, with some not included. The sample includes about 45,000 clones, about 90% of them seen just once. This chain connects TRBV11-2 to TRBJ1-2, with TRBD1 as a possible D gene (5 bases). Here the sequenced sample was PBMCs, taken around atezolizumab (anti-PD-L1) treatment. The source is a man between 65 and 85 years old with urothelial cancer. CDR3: CASSPQGNYGYTF. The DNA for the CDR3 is TGTGCCAGCAGCCCTCAGGGCAACTATGGCTACACCTTC.